Below, 29 T cell receptor beta chains from the same sample are listed, as sequenced in a study of blood T cell repertoires in COVID-19 (dated by TCRdb to 2020 to 2022). Libraries were constructed by the immunoSEQ multiplex PCR assay. TCRdb's version of the immuneACCESS table is confined to in-frame rearrangements and falls short of the full clone set. An unresolved V gene accounts for under half of the shortfall where checked; the remainder is of unknown origin. Here the sample has 250,000 to 300,000 clones; 70% to 90% occur a single time. Around 1% of the sample comes from the top ten. Sequenced input: PBMCs or T cells enriched from blood (not recorded which). The receptor source for this set is a woman younger than 45 who had recovered from COVID-19.

The chain links TRBV28 to TRBJ2-3; 7 bases agree with TRBD2. The CDR3 contains 14 residues. Germline loops: CDR1 MDHEN, CDR2 SYDVKM. V was pared by 6 bases and J by 6 bases, with 9 bases of the junction left unmatched. CDR3 amino acids: CASSWEGPGDTQYF. The CDR3, as DNA: TGTGCCAGCAGCTGGGAGGGCCCCGGGGATACGCAGTATTTT.

A single count supports this clone. The V and J genes are TRBV3-1 (or the pseudogene TRBV3-2) and TRBJ1-4, with 9 bases identical to TRBD1. CDR3 length: 13 amino acids. V trimming: 5 bases; J trimming: 10 bases; junction bases outside the gene matches: 5. Looked up from germline, CDR1 is LGHDT and CDR2 is YNNKEL (reference sequence). The CDR3, as DNA: TGTGCCAGCAGCAAGGACAGGGGCGGAAAACTGTTTTTT. Translated: CASSKDRGGKLFF.

In its sample, this clone was seen a few times. J is TRBJ1-5 and V is TRBV19; possible D gene TRBD1, 5 bases. V lost 4 bases and J lost 6, with 13 bases in between. This CDR3 comprises 14 residues. CDR1 and CDR2 from the germline V gene are LNHDA and SQIVND (reference sequence). CDR3 in amino acids: CASSSAGLSQPQHF. CDR3 nucleotides: TGTGCCAGTAGTAGCGCGGGACTGAGTCAGCCCCAGCATTTT.

In this sample, this clone turned up once. The gene calls are TRBV30 and TRBJ2-7; 14 bases fit TRBD2. Germline V lookup: CDR1 GTSNPN, CDR2 SVGIG (reference sequence). This CDR3 spans 15 amino acids. J was trimmed by 6 bases and V by 2 bases; bases with no gene match: 6. The CDR3 protein is CAWSKGLAGVLEQYF. The CDR3, as DNA: TGTGCCTGGAGTAAGGGACTAGCGGGAGTCCTCGAGCAGTACTTC.

CDR3 protein: CASSFGQENTEAFF. The CDR3 bases are TGCGCCAGCAGCTTTGGACAGGAAAACACTGAAGCTTTCTTT. This chain links TRBV5-1 with TRBJ1-1; 7 nucleotides line up with TRBD1. Trimming cost V 2 bases and J 2 bases; bases outside gene matches: 3. The CDR3 has 14 amino acids. Germline CDR1 SGHRS, CDR2 YFSETQ.

The CDR3 here is CASCLRTSGQNTGELFF. CDR3 in DNA: TGTGCCAGCTGTCTCCGGACTAGCGGGCAGAACACCGGGGAGCTGTTTTTT. The V gene is TRBV7-8, the J gene TRBJ2-2, with 11 bases fitting TRBD2. This CDR3 has 17 amino acids. Germline lookup yields CDR1 SGHVS and CDR2 FQNEAQ. Losses at the gene ends were 8 bases for V and 1 base for J; bases not matched to a gene: 9.

A remark on this clone: A junction end diverges from the germline sequence, so it may reflect a read error. The chain combines TRBV2 with TRBJ1-2; the match to TRBD1 covers 9 bases. This CDR3 comprises 10 residues. CDR1 and CDR2 from the germline V gene are SNHLY and FYNNEI. The CDR3 region has the DNA TGTGCCAGCAGTGACTGGACAGGGGCGTTC. Its protein is CASSDWTGAF. Full variable domain (outside the CDR3, taken from reference TRBV2 and TRBJ1-2): EPEVTQTPSHQVTQMGQEVILRCVPISNHLYFYWYRQILGQKVEFLVSFYNNEISEKSEIFDDQFSVERPDGSNFTLKIRSTKLEDSAMYFCASSDWTGAFGSGTRLTVV.

The chain employs TRBV28 and TRBJ2-3, with D possibly being TRBD1 (5 bases). The germline V gene encodes CDR1 MDHEN and CDR2 SYDVKM. The CDR3 has 17 residues. The ends were cut back, 2 bases at V and 0 bases at J, with 15 bases in the middle. In DNA form, the CDR3 reads TGTGCCAGCAGTTTACCCTTAACAGGCACTAGCACAGATACGCAGTATTTT. Protein: CASSLPLTGTSTDTQYF.

The V gene is TRBV21-1, the J gene TRBJ1-2; the table's TRBD1 call for D was not verified on the DNA. TRBV21-1 corresponds to a pseudogene. This CDR3 region has 16 residues. CDR3 bases: TGTGCCAGCAGCAAACAGGACAGGATCTCTAACTATGGCTACACCTTC. Encoded protein: CASSKQDRISNYGYTF.

CDR3 region: CASSYRPGGVNTEAFF. Here the CDR3 DNA reads TGTGCCAGCAGTTACCGTCCGGGAGGGGTTAACACTGAAGCTTTCTTT. The chain is built from TRBV6-5 and TRBJ1-1; D might be TRBD1 (5 bases). The CDR3 has 16 amino acids. Trimming pared 2 bases from V and 2 bases from J, leaving 15 bases between. The germline V gene encodes CDR1 MNHEY and CDR2 SVGAGI.

This chain links TRBV7-9 with TRBJ1-2, with 7 bases lining up with TRBD1. The germline gives CDR1 SEHNR, CDR2 FQNEAQ (reference sequence). V lost 1 base to trimming and J lost 4 bases; unmatched junction nucleotides: 6. The CDR3 length is 15 residues. CDR3 loop: CASSLVQGDLYGYTF. In DNA, the CDR3 is TGTGCCAGCAGCTTAGTCCAGGGGGACCTCTATGGCTACACCTTC.

This clone was recorded only once. The genes are TRBV11-2 and TRBJ1-1; D is undetermined. With 6 bases removed from V and 4 bases from J, the gap between germline ends came to 12 bases. CDR1 is SGHAT and CDR2 is FQNNGV in the germline V gene. CDR3 length equals 13 residues. The CDR3 bases are TGTGCCAGCAGACTCAGGATTATCACTGAAGCTTTCTTT. Translation: CASRLRIITEAFF.

The J gene is TRBJ2-5, the V gene TRBV15; a possible D gene is TRBD1 (6 bases). Germline CDR1 and CDR2: LNHNV and YYDKDF (reference sequence). This CDR3 spans 13 amino acids. Deletions cut 9 bases from V and 2 bases from J, with 13 bases between. The CDR3 loop is CATGHYLQETQYF. CDR3 DNA: TGTGCCACGGGACACTACCTTCAAGAGACCCAGTACTTC. Full variable domain (outside the CDR3, taken from reference TRBV15 and TRBJ2-5): DAMVIQNPRYQVTQFGKPVTLSCSQTLNHNVMYWYQQKSSQAPKLLFHYYDKDFNNEADTPDNFQSRRPNTSFCFLDIRSPGLGDTAMYLCATGHYLQETQYFGPGTRLLVL.

The chain uses TRBV18 and TRBJ1-1; 9 nucleotides align to TRBD1. V was clipped by 8 bases and J by 5 bases; unmatched bases: 9. The CDR3 runs to 14 residues. Germline lookup yields CDR1 KGHSH and CDR2 LQKENI. The CDR3 DNA reads as TGTGCCAGCAGGGGAACAGGGGGCGGAACTGAAGCTTTCTTT. Translated, it gives CASRGTGGGTEAFF.

The V call is TRBV3-1 (or the pseudogene TRBV3-2), the J call TRBJ2-1; 8 bases are shared with TRBD1. V lost 5 bases, J lost 10 bases, and 13 bases stayed unmatched. Germline V gene lookup returns CDR1 LGHDT and CDR2 YNNKEL (reference sequence). CDR3 length equals 15 residues. CDR3 in amino acids: CASSNGDRGAGEQFF. The CDR3 DNA follows: TGTGCCAGCAGCAACGGAGACAGGGGCGCCGGGGAGCAGTTCTTC.

The V gene is TRBV19, the J gene TRBJ1-1; no definite D call. Trimming took 5 bases from V and 7 from J, leaving 11 bases between them. This CDR3 is 12 amino acids long. Germline V gives CDR1 LNHDA, CDR2 SQIVND (reference sequence). The CDR3 nucleotides are TGTGCCAGTAGTGCGTACACGGGTGAAGCTTTCTTT. Protein: CASSAYTGEAFF.

Comment on this clone: Other DNA sequences in the same sample also yield this CDR3. The rearrangement links TRBV18 to TRBJ1-6; 8 nucleotides match TRBD1. The trim removed 3 bases at V and 7 bases at J, leaving 2 bases unmatched. The CDR3 is 14 amino acids. Looked up from germline, CDR1 is KGHSH and CDR2 is LQKENI. The CDR3 spells CASSPGQDNSPLHF. The CDR3 DNA reads as TGTGCCAGCTCACCGGGACAGGACAATTCACCCCTCCACTTT.

The chain combines TRBV9 with TRBJ2-3; D might be TRBD2 (6 bases). The CDR3 extends over 14 amino acids. CDR1 is SGDLS and CDR2 is YYNGEE in the germline V gene. V lost 2 bases and J lost 2, with 9 bases in between. CDR3 in DNA: TGTGCCAGCAGCGTGGGACTGTACACAGATACGCAGTATTTT. Its protein is CASSVGLYTDTQYF.

In the case of this clone: The junction shows a germline mismatch at one end, possibly a read error. This rearrangement joins TRBV7-7 to TRBJ2-1; 14 bases fit TRBD2. CDR1 is SSHAT, CDR2 FNYEAQ, per germline (reference sequence). The CDR3 runs to 16 residues. The CDR3 nucleotides are TGTGCTAGCAGCTCTGGACTAGCGGGGGGTTACAATGAGCAGTTCTTC. Amino acid sequence: CASSSGLAGGYNEQFF.

J is TRBJ1-6 and V is TRBV6-2 or TRBV6-3; perhaps TRBD1 as D (6 bases). Germline V lookup: CDR1 MNHEY, CDR2 SVGEGT. There are 18 residues in the CDR3. V was cut by 4 bases and J by 5 bases, with 21 bases left in between. CDR3 DNA sequence: TGTGCCAGCAGTTCCCCACCTCGGTCGGCAGGGGATAATTCACCCCTCCACTTT. Translated, it gives CASSSPPRSAGDNSPLHF.

The chain combines TRBV11-3 with TRBJ2-5; TRBD1 agrees at 7 bases. The CDR3 is made up of 16 amino acids. J lost 3 bases, V lost 3 bases, and 10 bases had no gene match. Germline CDR1 and CDR2: SGHNT and YENEEA. CDR3 loop: CASSLGQQGVKETQYF. DNA of the CDR3: TGTGCCAGCAGCTTGGGCCAGCAGGGGGTAAAAGAGACCCAGTACTTC.

The chain carries TRBV19 and TRBJ2-3, with D possibly TRBD1 on 8 matching bases. Trimming took off 9 bases at V and 2 bases at J, with 18 bases between the two ends. CDR3 length: 15 residues. Germline V CDR1 and CDR2: LNHDA, SQIVND (reference sequence). In DNA form, the CDR3 reads TGTGCCAGCACTGACAGGGGAGGGCACACAGATACGCAGTATTTT. It yields the protein CASTDRGGHTDTQYF.

The chain combines TRBV7-2 with TRBJ2-7; 8 nucleotides match TRBD2. V trimming: 1 base; J trimming: 0 bases; junction bases outside the gene matches: 2. Germline-derived CDR1 and CDR2 are SGHTA and FQGNSA. The CDR3 covers 15 residues. The CDR3 loop reads CASSLGLAGSYEQYF. The CDR3 coding sequence is TGTGCCAGCAGCTTAGGGCTAGCGGGCTCCTACGAGCAGTACTTC.

The chain joins TRBV28 to TRBJ2-7, with a weak D call TRBD2 (6 bases). The CDR3 is 15 residues long. Trimming removed 6 bases from V and 3 bases from J, with 18 bases in between. The germline CDR1 and CDR2 sequences are MDHEN and SYDVKM. The CDR3 sequence is CASSSAGTENYEQYF. CDR3 DNA sequence: TGTGCCAGCAGCTCCGCCGGGACTGAGAACTACGAGCAGTACTTC.

This clone appeared a single time. The gene calls are TRBV28 and TRBJ1-3, with 7 bases that match TRBD1. The CDR3 is 14 amino acids. Trimming cost V 6 bases and J 4 bases; bases outside gene matches: 6. The germline V gene has CDR1 MDHEN and CDR2 SYDVKM. For the CDR3, the DNA is TGTGCCAGCAGATCACAGGGGAGCGGAAACACCATATATTTT. It specifies CASRSQGSGNTIYF.

The V gene is TRBV19, the J gene TRBJ2-2; no clear D gene. CDR1 is LNHDA and CDR2 is SQIVND in the germline V gene (reference sequence). This CDR3 spans 12 amino acids. V lost 7 bases to trimming and J lost 2 bases, with 5 bases between them. The CDR3 loop is CASTRNTGELFF. CDR3 coding DNA: TGTGCCAGTACTAGAAACACCGGGGAGCTGTTTTTT.

DNA for the CDR3: TGTGCCAGCAGTGCCCATGGGGACAGGGGTAACTATGGCTACACCTTC. This sequence encodes CASSAHGDRGNYGYTF. V gene TRBV21-1 combines with J gene TRBJ1-2; the table names TRBD1, a call not compared with the DNA. TRBV21-1 is annotated as a pseudogene. The CDR3 contains 16 residues.

The rearrangement joins TRBV3-1 (or the pseudogene TRBV3-2) to TRBJ2-6, with 7 bases that match TRBD2. Germline V gives CDR1 LGHDT, CDR2 YNNKEL (reference sequence). Trimming at V came to 3 bases and at J to 2 bases, leaving 7 bases not matched to a gene. The CDR3 is 17 residues long. The CDR3 protein is CASSHEMGGAGANVLTF. The CDR3 region has the DNA TGTGCCAGCAGCCACGAGATGGGGGGGGCTGGGGCCAACGTCCTGACTTTC.

The J gene is TRBJ1-4, the V gene TRBV9, with unresolved D. The CDR3 length is 14 residues. CDR1 and CDR2 (germline): SGDLS, YYNGEE. V shed 7 bases and J shed 0 bases, with 10 bases lying between them. Here the CDR3 DNA reads TGTGCCAGCGGCCCTTATGCAACTAATGAAAAACTGTTTTTT. This translates into CASGPYATNEKLFF.